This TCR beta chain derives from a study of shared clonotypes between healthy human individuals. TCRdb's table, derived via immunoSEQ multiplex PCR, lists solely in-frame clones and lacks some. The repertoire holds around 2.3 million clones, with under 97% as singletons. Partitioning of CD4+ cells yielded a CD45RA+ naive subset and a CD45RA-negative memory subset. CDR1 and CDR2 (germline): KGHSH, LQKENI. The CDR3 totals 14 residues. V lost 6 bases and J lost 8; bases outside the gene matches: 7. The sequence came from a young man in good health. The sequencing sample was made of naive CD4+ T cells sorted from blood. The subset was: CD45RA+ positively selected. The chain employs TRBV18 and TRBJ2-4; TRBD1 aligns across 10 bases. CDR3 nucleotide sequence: TGTGCCAGCTCCCGCGACAGGGGGCCAGACATTCAGTACTTC. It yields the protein CASSRDRGPDIQYF.